These 27 T cell receptor beta chains were sequenced from one sample in a study of T cells in Graves' hyperthyroidism and ophthalmopathy. Amplified TCR beta CDR3 regions derived from RNA transcripts. First-round RT-PCR of the TCR CDR3 relied on the HTBI primer set. MiXCR, run by TCRdb on the multiplex PCR reads, gives a single entry per CDR3 protein. Here the sample spans around 580,000 distinct CDR3 sequences, over 15% being singletons. Specimen: blood. The receptors were sampled from a woman between 18 and 30 years old with Graves' hyperthyroidism.

This clonotype was seen at least ten times. The chain has TRBV20-1 and TRBJ2-1; 8 nucleotides agree with TRBD2. V was clipped by 0 bases and J by 6 bases; unmatched bases: 13. This CDR3 spans 17 amino acids. CDR1 is DFQATT and CDR2 is SNEGSKA in the germline V gene (reference sequence). CDR3 region: CSAREGGVAGPPNEQFF. In DNA, the CDR3 is TGCAGTGCTAGAGAAGGTGGAGTAGCGGGGCCCCCCAATGAGCAGTTCTTC.

This chain connects TRBV18 to TRBJ2-7; D remains unclear. This CDR3 has 16 residues. Germline V gene lookup returns CDR1 KGHSH and CDR2 LQKENI. Trimming removed 2 bases from V and 0 bases from J, with 14 bases in between. Written as DNA, the CDR3 is TGTGCCAGCTCACCAGGGCCGCCGAGGAGCTCCTACGAGCAGTACTTC. This sequence encodes CASSPGPPRSSYEQYF.

The chain employs TRBV6-2 or TRBV6-3 and TRBJ2-1, with 12 nucleotides matching TRBD2. The length of the CDR3 is 16 residues. V lost 6 bases to trimming and J lost 5 bases; unmatched junction nucleotides: 8. Germline values: CDR1 MNHEY, CDR2 SVGEGT. The CDR3 bases are TGTGCCAGCAGCCGAGGACTAGCGGGGAGAAACAATGAGCAGTTCTTC. The encoded protein is CASSRGLAGRNNEQFF.

This clonotype has ten or more counts. The chain couples TRBV20-1 to TRBJ2-3; 11 nucleotides line up with TRBD2. The J segment lost 4 bases and the V segment lost 5 bases, leaving 5 bases of the junction unmatched. The CDR3 sequence is 14 residues long. Per the germline V gene, CDR1 is DFQATT and CDR2 is SNEGSKA (reference sequence). CDR3 bases: TGCAGTGCTCCACTAGCGGGAGTGGCAGATACGCAGTATTTT. Its protein is CSAPLAGVADTQYF.

The chain has TRBV15 and TRBJ2-4, with D unclear. Germline CDR1 is LNHNV and CDR2 is YYDKDF (reference sequence). Deletions cut 2 bases from V and 0 bases from J, with 11 bases between. The CDR3 is made up of 16 amino acids. CDR3 amino acids: CATSRLEALAKNIQYF. CDR3 DNA sequence: TGTGCCACCAGCAGACTTGAGGCTCTAGCCAAAAACATTCAGTACTTC.

In its sample, this clonotype was seen many times. CDR3 residues: CASSGLAKYEQYF. The CDR3 nucleotides read TGTGCCAGCAGTGGACTAGCGAAGTACGAGCAGTACTTC. The chain employs TRBV12-3 or TRBV12-4 and TRBJ2-7; 9 bases fit TRBD2. The CDR3 length is 13 residues. V lost 5 bases and J lost 4; bases outside the gene matches: 3.

This clonotype came up many times. The rearrangement joins TRBV4-1 to TRBJ2-3, with D perhaps TRBD2 (6 bases). Trimming took 2 bases from V and 0 from J, leaving 12 bases between them. The CDR3 spans 16 residues. The germline CDR1 and CDR2 sequences are MGHRA and YSYEKL. CDR3 region: CASSQQAGTSTDTQYF. CDR3 bases: TGCGCCAGCAGCCAACAAGCGGGTACGAGCACAGATACGCAGTATTTT.

This clonotype has at least ten counts. CDR3 loop: CSARVSGTHGYTF. CDR3 nucleotides: TGCAGTGCTAGAGTCTCCGGAACCCATGGCTACACCTTC. The chain carries TRBV20-1 and TRBJ1-2, with D unclear. In germline, CDR1 is DFQATT, CDR2 SNEGSKA (reference sequence). V lost 1 base to trimming and J lost 6 bases, with 12 bases between them. The CDR3 is made up of 13 amino acids.

The rearrangement uses TRBV7-9 and TRBJ2-1; 10 bases are shared with TRBD2. The CDR3 has 15 residues. V shed 6 bases and J 4 bases; nucleotides not matched to a gene: 6. Germline CDR1 is SEHNR and CDR2 is FQNEAQ (reference sequence). The CDR3 nucleotides are TGTGCCAGCAGGAAGCGGGAGGGATCATACAATGAGCAGTTCTTC. Translated, it gives CASRKREGSYNEQFF.

This chain connects TRBV19 to TRBJ2-5; 7 bases fit TRBD1. The CDR3 length is 14 residues. V shed 9 bases and J 5 bases; nucleotides not matched to a gene: 12. CDR1 LNHDA and CDR2 SQIVND come from the germline V gene (reference sequence). Written as DNA, the CDR3 is TGTGCCAGCAGCATTATGACAGGGATCGAGACCCAGTACTTC. Its translation: CASSIMTGIETQYF.

There are many counts of this clonotype. The V call is TRBV20-1, the J call TRBJ2-7; D may be TRBD2 (8 bases). Germline V CDR1 and CDR2: DFQATT, SNEGSKA (reference sequence). The CDR3 totals 15 residues. Trimming pared 3 bases from V and 2 bases from J, leaving 17 bases between. The CDR3, as DNA: TGCAGTGCTAGGTCGGACGGGAGGGGGCCCTACGAGCAGTACTTC. Its translation is CSARSDGRGPYEQYF.

This clonotype was detected ten times or more. The chain has TRBV20-1 and TRBJ2-1; TRBD1 is a possible D gene (6 bases). The germline gives CDR1 DFQATT, CDR2 SNEGSKA (reference sequence). The ends were cut back, 5 bases at V and 4 bases at J, with 12 bases in the middle. The CDR3 length is 13 residues. The CDR3 protein is CSARRGVYNEQFF. The CDR3 nucleotides read TGCAGTGCTCGCAGGGGTGTGTACAATGAGCAGTTCTTC.

This CDR3 is CASSLTSSGGPNMNTEAFF. Written as DNA, the CDR3 is TGTGCCAGCAGCTTAACGTCCTCCGGGGGGCCGAACATGAACACTGAAGCTTTCTTT. V and J are TRBV7-3 and TRBJ1-1; a weak D match, TRBD1 (6 bases). Germline assignment: CDR1 SGHTA and CDR2 FQGTGA. This CDR3 region has 19 residues. V was shortened by 0 bases and J by 0 bases, with 20 bases between the two germline ends. The entire variable domain, with the rest obtained from reference TRBV7-3 and TRBJ1-1, is as follows: GAGVSQTPSNKVTEKGKYVELRCDPISGHTALYWYRQSLGQGPEFLIYFQGTGAADDSGLPNDRFFAVRPEGSVSTLKIQRTERGDSAVYLCASSLTSSGGPNMNTEAFFGQGTRLTVV.

This chain connects TRBV5-1 to TRBJ2-5; D possibly corresponds to TRBD2 (6 bases). Germline V lookup: CDR1 SGHRS, CDR2 YFSETQ. The CDR3 consists of 14 residues. V lost 6 bases and J 5 bases, leaving 17 bases between the germline ends. CDR3 nucleotides: TGCGCCAGCACCGGGGCGGGACCCTTGGAGACCCAGTACTTC. Its translation is CASTGAGPLETQYF.

This clonotype was observed many times. The chain recombines TRBV24-1 with TRBJ2-5; a weak D match, TRBD2 (7 bases). Germline V lookup: CDR1 KGHDR, CDR2 SFDVKD. This CDR3 has 15 amino acids. Trimming cost V 7 bases and J 4 bases, with 18 bases left between them. CDR3 bases: TGTGCCACCAGCCAAGGGGGGGTAGGGGGAGAGACCCAGTACTTC. Protein product: CATSQGGVGGETQYF.

This clonotype was recorded a few times. V and J are TRBV29-1 and TRBJ1-1; no reliable D call. This CDR3 is 9 amino acids long. Looked up from germline, CDR1 is SQVTM and CDR2 is ANQGSEA. V was shortened by 3 bases and J by 6 bases, with 2 bases between the two germline ends. CDR3: CSVEAEAFF. The CDR3 region has the DNA TGCAGCGTTGAGGCTGAAGCTTTCTTT.

This clonotype was seen at least ten times. The chain uses TRBV7-2 and TRBJ2-5, with a weak D call TRBD2 (5 bases). CDR3 length: 15 residues. V was cut by 7 bases and J by 4 bases, with 19 bases left in between. Germline V lookup: CDR1 SGHTA, CDR2 FQGNSA. The CDR3 region is CASTLRAEPTETQYF. The CDR3 DNA reads TGTGCCAGCACCCTACGAGCGGAACCTACAGAGACCCAGTACTTC.

V is TRBV4-3 and J is TRBJ2-7; 10 bases align to TRBD1. The CDR3 extends over 20 amino acids. Germline loops: CDR1 LGHNA, CDR2 YSLEER. J gave up 5 bases and V 0 bases, and 19 bases lay outside the gene matches. As DNA, the CDR3 is TGCGCCAGCAGCCAAGAAGTAGGCTGGACAGGGGGTTCCTCTTACCACGAGCAGTACTTC. Its protein product is CASSQEVGWTGGSSYHEQYF.

The rearrangement joins TRBV2 to TRBJ2-3, with D perhaps matching TRBD1 (5 bases). The germline gives CDR1 SNHLY, CDR2 FYNNEI. The CDR3 totals 12 residues. Trimming cost V 6 bases and J 5 bases, with 9 bases left between them. In nucleotides, the CDR3 is TGTGCCAGCAGCAGGGCTGAAGATACGCAGTATTTT. This codes for CASSRAEDTQYF.

This clonotype was found a few times. The chain has TRBV19 and TRBJ2-2; D is possibly TRBD1 or TRBD2 (6 bases each). CDR1 is LNHDA and CDR2 is SQIVND in the germline V gene (reference sequence). Trimming took 4 bases from V and 5 from J, leaving 11 bases between them. The CDR3 loop spans 14 amino acids. The CDR3 bases are TGTGCCAGTAGTACCACAGGGAGGACCGGGGAGCTGTTTTTT. Translated, it gives CASSTTGRTGELFF.

The chain couples TRBV28 to TRBJ2-3, with TRBD1 identical over 7 bases. Germline V gives CDR1 MDHEN, CDR2 SYDVKM. The junction had 7 bases not matched to a gene; V was cut back by 6 bases and J by 4 bases. The CDR3 runs to 14 residues. In DNA form, the CDR3 reads TGTGCCAGCAGCCGGAACAGGGGAGCAGATACGCAGTATTTT. This codes for CASSRNRGADTQYF.

The chain employs TRBV29-1 and TRBJ1-1; D unresolved. CDR3 length: 12 residues. Trimming removed 6 bases from V and 5 bases from J, with 13 bases in between. The germline V gene has CDR1 SQVTM and CDR2 ANQGSEA. DNA of the CDR3: TGCAGCGTGGGTTTGGGCGGAACTGAAGCTTTCTTT. Its translation: CSVGLGGTEAFF.

The sample holds a few counts of this clonotype. This rearrangement joins TRBV5-1 to TRBJ2-7, with TRBD1 matching over 11 bases. This CDR3 spans 16 amino acids. Germline V gene sequence: CDR1 SGHRS, CDR2 YFSETQ. The V gene end was trimmed by 4 bases and the J gene end by 6 bases; junction bases not matched to a gene: 12. The CDR3 reads CASSLTGTGGSREQYF. The CDR3 DNA reads TGCGCCAGCAGCCTAACCGGGACAGGGGGTTCACGCGAGCAGTACTTC.

The chain is built from TRBV20-1 and TRBJ1-6; 8 bases match TRBD1. Trimming cost V 6 bases and J 10 bases; bases outside gene matches: 11. Looked up from germline, CDR1 is DFQATT and CDR2 is SNEGSKA (reference sequence). This CDR3 contains 14 residues. CDR3 residues: CSAGDGTGRSPLHF. DNA for the CDR3: TGCAGTGCGGGAGACGGGACAGGAAGATCACCCCTCCACTTT.

This clonotype was observed at least ten times. CDR3 coding DNA: TGTGCCAGCAGCACACCGGGACTAGCTTACGAGCAGTACTTC. This sequence encodes CASSTPGLAYEQYF. V gene TRBV7-8 combines with J gene TRBJ2-7; 9 bases map to TRBD2. V lost 5 bases and J lost 4; bases outside the gene matches: 6. CDR1 is SGHVS and CDR2 is FQNEAQ in the germline V gene. This CDR3 has 14 amino acids.

This clonotype was seen many times. The V gene is TRBV28, the J gene TRBJ2-1, with TRBD2 as a possible D gene (6 bases). This CDR3 spans 17 amino acids. Per the germline V gene, CDR1 is MDHEN and CDR2 is SYDVKM. Trimming took off 6 bases at V and 0 bases at J, with 18 bases between the two ends. Here the CDR3 reads CASSHRTIFHSYNEQFF. In DNA, the CDR3 is TGTGCCAGCAGCCATCGGACTATCTTTCACTCCTACAATGAGCAGTTCTTC.

This clonotype was found a few times. The chain employs TRBV29-1 and TRBJ2-3; TRBD2 might be the D (7 bases). This CDR3 region has 12 residues. V was trimmed by 5 bases and J by 6 bases, leaving 12 bases between them. CDR1 is SQVTM, CDR2 ANQGSEA, per germline. This CDR3 reads CSVRGGPDTQYF. For the CDR3, the DNA is TGCAGCGTTAGGGGGGGCCCCGATACGCAGTATTTT.